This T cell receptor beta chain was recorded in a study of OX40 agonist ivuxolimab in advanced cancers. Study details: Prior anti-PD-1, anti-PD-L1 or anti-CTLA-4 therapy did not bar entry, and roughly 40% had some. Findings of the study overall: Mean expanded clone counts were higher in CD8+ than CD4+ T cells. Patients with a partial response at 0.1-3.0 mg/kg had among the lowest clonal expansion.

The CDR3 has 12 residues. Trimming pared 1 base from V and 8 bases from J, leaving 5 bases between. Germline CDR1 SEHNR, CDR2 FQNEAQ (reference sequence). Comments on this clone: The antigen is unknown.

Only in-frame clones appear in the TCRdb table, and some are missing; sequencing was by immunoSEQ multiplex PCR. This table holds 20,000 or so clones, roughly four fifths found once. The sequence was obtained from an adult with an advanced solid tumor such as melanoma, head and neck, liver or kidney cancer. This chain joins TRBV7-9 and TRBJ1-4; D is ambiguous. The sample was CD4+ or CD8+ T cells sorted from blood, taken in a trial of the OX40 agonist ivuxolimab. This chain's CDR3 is CASSLGREKLFF. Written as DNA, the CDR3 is TGTGCCAGCAGCTTAGGACGGGAAAAACTGTTTTTT.